The entry below gives a single T cell receptor beta chain sequence along with its context. This receptor's antigen is unknown. To determine HCMV serostatus, a commercial ELISA kit was used to detect HCMV-specific IgG in serum. Ficoll density gradient centrifugation was used to isolate peripheral blood mononuclear cells from blood. Sequencing used an Illumina HiSeq 2000. TCR beta cDNA libraries were made by 5'RACE template switching that added a universal primer site and unique molecular identifiers. Synthesis of cDNA was primed from the TCR beta constant segment and was followed by two consecutive PCR amplification steps. Per the source publication's procedure: MIGEC handled demultiplexing of the reads and grouping by UMI, while MiTCR was used to assemble and quantify clonotypes. To exclude erroneous sequences, only TCR cDNA sequences supported by at least two reads were retained. The tcR package was used for downstream repertoire analysis, and clonotypes were matched between fractions using CDR3 nucleotide sequence together with V segment. Antigen specificity was annotated against VDJdb with VDJmatch, allowing one amino acid substitution in CDR3. The reads were reprocessed in TCRdb, with one entry per CDR3 protein sequence and no accompanying DNA. TCRdb, not the original authors, processed these V and J calls. This sample's table carries 150,000 to 200,000 distinct CDR3 sequences. 15% to 20% of the sample is in the top ten clones.

The CDR3 has 13 amino acids, counting the end cysteine and phenylalanine. No DNA sequence was recorded. The germline V gene (reference sequence) provides CDR1 DFQATT and CDR2 SNEGSKA. The entry originates in a study of T cells expressing NK-cell markers (dated by TCRdb to about 2020). About the study as a whole: Three sorted T-cell subsets (CD3+CD56+NKG2C+, CD3+CD56+NKG2C- and CD3+CD56-NKG2C+) from about 8 donors had their TCR beta-chain repertoires profiled. Of the eight sequenced donors, seven were found to be HCMV-seropositive and one was found to be HCMV-seronegative. All eight donors whose samples were sequenced were randomly selected healthy volunteers, three of them men and five women. Illumina HiSeq 2000/2500, MiSeq or NextSeq was used to sequence libraries as 2 x 150 bp reads. Beyond this particular receptor, the publication reports: In roughly 6 donors, the dominant CD3+CD56+NKG2C+ clonotypes ranked among the top 10 CD8+ clonotypes, making up roughly 1.0-7.0% of CD8+ T cells. Those dominant clonotypes were again the most abundant among CD3+CD56-NKG2C+ cells in a few donors, at about 25-60.1%. Whether the expanded NKG2C-expressing T cell clones were specific for HCMV antigens remained unclear.

Sequencing was carried out using blood T cells: a sorted CD56 or NKG2C T cell subset, CD4+ or CD8+ T cells, or bulk PBMC T cells (not recorded which). The chain is assembled from TRBV20-1 and TRBJ2-7; TCRdb's D call of TRBD1 is untestable without DNA. The sequence was obtained from a woman between 18 and 69 years old in good health. CDR3 loop: CSASDRGIHEQYF.